The sequence of this T cell receptor beta chain was determined in a study of blood T cell repertoires in COVID-19 (dated by TCRdb to the early 2020s). A note on the overall study: The collaborator samples originated in the United States, Italy and Spain and spanned the acute and convalescent phases of COVID-19. The material from the prospective study consisted of cDNA or gDNA derived from T cells, B-cell-depleted T cells, or PBMCs. Deeply sampled blood TCRbeta repertoires from subjects exposed to, actively infected with, or recovered from COVID-19 were included in the dataset. The repertoires were released in a freely available public database intended as a resource for research on the immune response to SARS-CoV-2. The samples were drawn from the first 160 participants of the ongoing ImmuneRACE study and from 1,254 subjects provided by 6 global collaborators. Nearly every sample came with metadata listing a de-identified subject ID, COVID-19 status, age in years and sex. HLA class I and class II types, where available, came from metadata supplied by the sample provider rather than from assay-based typing.

Each collaborating institution followed its own protocols to collect whole blood in K2EDTA tubes. For TCRbeta analysis, collaborator samples were shipped as frozen whole blood, as isolated PBMCs, or as DNA extracted from either sample type. TCRbeta CDR3 regions were amplified from genomic DNA by means of the immunoSEQ Assay, a bias-controlled multiplex PCR. Per the original workflow: Within the assay, amplification of reference gene primers was used to estimate how many nucleated cells each sample contained. To quantify the absolute abundance of each unique TCRbeta CDR3 rearrangement, sequence reads were collapsed and filtered. For each sample, productive Simpson clonality was calculated as the square root of Simpson's diversity index across productive rearrangements. Not all clones reach the TCRdb copy of this immuneACCESS table, which keeps in-frame sequences only. Checked studies attribute under half of the gap to unresolved V genes and leave the rest unexplained. The D gene and trimming were derived from the DNA, and the V and J assignments and clone size from that table. Counted in this sample were 30,000 to 40,000 clones; 88% of them appeared once. Roughly an eighth of the sample belongs to the ten largest clones.

As to this clone: No antigen is known for it. Per-base quality was not reported, and no clone a single base away is much larger than it.

Overall results and qualifications from the work: The quantity of clinical and demographic metadata differed by source and by participant and was supplied without curation.

Between the V and J ends, shortened by 6 bases and 7 bases respectively, the junction contains 13 bases. CDR1 and CDR2 are drawn from the germline V gene: MNHEY, SVGAGI. Measured from the cysteine to the phenylalanine, the CDR3 is 13 residues long. The read is trimmed to its CDR3 DNA, 39 bases read in frame from base 1. The sequence came from a human donor with active COVID-19. The donor label of this sample is uncertain. Sequencing was carried out using peripheral blood. The V and J genes are TRBV6-5 and TRBJ2-1; D gene: possibly TRBD1, on 7 matching bases. The nucleotides are TGTGCCAGCAGGCCCAGGGGGGCGAATGAGCAGTTCTTC. Its translation is CASRPRGANEQFF.